The 5 T cell receptor beta chains listed next were all sequenced from one sample in a study of identical twins. TCRdb itself ran the 5' RACE reads through MiXCR, one entry per CDR3 protein. The table records 130,000 to 150,000 distinct CDR3 sequences, roughly 3.5% of them present only once. Sequenced material: memory T cells sorted from blood. These TCRs come from a man between 18 and 29 years old in good health.

This clonotype came up many times. This chain links TRBV5-5 with TRBJ2-7; D may be TRBD2 (6 bases). The length of the CDR3 is 14 residues. Trimming removed 4 bases from V and 5 bases from J, with 16 bases in between. The germline V gene encodes CDR1 SGHKS and CDR2 YYEKEE (reference sequence). The DNA for the CDR3 is TGTGCCAGCAGCAAGACCCGGGACTTGGACGAGCAGTACTTC. It codes for CASSKTRDLDEQYF.

The sample holds many counts of this clonotype. The chain joins TRBV11-3 to TRBJ2-1; 13 bases match TRBD2. The CDR3 contains 17 residues. CDR1 is SGHNT and CDR2 is YENEEA in the germline V gene. V gave up 1 base and J gave up 5 bases; unmatched junction bases: 5. CDR3 sequence: CASSLVAGLAGNNEQFF. The CDR3 region has the DNA TGTGCCAGCAGCTTAGTAGCGGGACTAGCGGGGAACAATGAGCAGTTCTTC.

In this sample, this clonotype turned up many times. V and J are TRBV28 and TRBJ2-3; D uncertain. The germline gives CDR1 MDHEN, CDR2 SYDVKM. This CDR3 region has 12 residues. V lost 1 base and J lost 4, with 3 bases in between. This CDR3 reads CASSLLADTQYF. CDR3 in DNA: TGTGCCAGCAGTTTATTGGCAGATACGCAGTATTTT.

This clonotype was counted many times. The V and J genes are TRBV27 and TRBJ2-3; TRBD1 might be the D (5 bases). Trimming took 0 bases from V and 3 from J, leaving 7 bases between them. CDR1 is MNHEY, CDR2 SMNVEV, per germline (reference sequence). The CDR3 sequence is 14 residues long. As DNA, the CDR3 is TGTGCCAGCAGTTTATCGACAGAAACAGATACGCAGTATTTT. This gives the protein CASSLSTETDTQYF.

This clonotype was counted ten times or more. The DNA for the CDR3 is TGTGCCACCAGCAGAGATCGTTGGGTGGCCGGATTCGATGAGCAGTTCTTC. The encoded protein is CATSRDRWVAGFDEQFF. The chain has TRBV15 and TRBJ2-1, with no clear D. Trimming removed 0 bases from V and 8 bases from J, with 20 bases in between. Germline-derived CDR1 and CDR2 are LNHNV and YYDKDF (reference sequence). The CDR3 extends over 17 amino acids.